The 9 T cell receptor beta chains presented below share a single source sample, sequenced in a study of T cells in tuberculosis listed by TCRdb under 2018. The library relied on the immunoSEQ multiplex PCR assay. Not all clones reach the TCRdb copy of this immuneACCESS table, which keeps in-frame sequences only. Checked studies attribute under half of the gap to unresolved V genes and leave the rest unexplained. A total of tens of thousands of clones appear in this sample, around 96% of them only once. The ten largest clonotypes hold under 1.5% of the sample. The time point label for this specimen denotes: new active TB diagnosis, blood taken before or within 7 days of starting treatment. The sequencing here drew on PBMCs, taken at tuberculosis diagnosis. The receptors come from an adult with tuberculosis.

This clone was seen just once. The V and J genes are TRBV28 and TRBJ2-3, with TRBD1 identical over 9 bases. The CDR3 extends over 15 amino acids. Germline CDR1 reads MDHEN; CDR2 reads SYDVKM. The trim removed 4 bases at V and 1 base at J, leaving 3 bases unmatched. The CDR3 bases are TGTGCCAGCAGTTCCCGGGACAGGGGCACAGATACGCAGTATTTT. Protein sequence: CASSSRDRGTDTQYF.

DNA of the CDR3: TGTGCCAGCAGCTTTGGACTAGCGGGAGGGCCGTACGAGCAGTACTTC. Protein product: CASSFGLAGGPYEQYF. This chain joins TRBV5-6 and TRBJ2-7, with 15 nucleotides matching TRBD2. V trimming: 2 bases; J trimming: 4 bases; junction bases outside the gene matches: 4. This CDR3 is built from 16 residues. CDR1 is SGHDT and CDR2 is YYEEEE in the germline V gene.

The chain combines TRBV30 with TRBJ1-2, with D possibly matching TRBD1 (5 bases). V shed 3 bases and J shed 6 bases, with 14 bases lying between them. Germline assignment: CDR1 GTSNPN and CDR2 SVGIG (reference sequence). This CDR3 has 13 amino acids. The CDR3 reads CAWRVQGLDGYTF. CDR3 nucleotide sequence: TGTGCCTGGAGGGTCCAGGGATTAGATGGCTACACCTTC.

The chain recombines TRBV7-9 with TRBJ1-2; no firm D call. CDR1 is SEHNR, CDR2 FQNEAQ, per germline (reference sequence). The CDR3 contains 14 residues. Trimming stripped 1 base from V and 5 bases from J, with 11 bases between. The CDR3: CASSLDTGGYGYTF. CDR3 sequence (DNA): TGTGCCAGCAGCTTAGACACCGGAGGATATGGCTACACCTTC.

The CDR3: CASSQSGTHAYNEQFF. Written as DNA, the CDR3 is TGTGCCAGCAGCCAGTCCGGGACACATGCCTACAATGAGCAGTTCTTC. This rearrangement joins TRBV11-3 to TRBJ2-1, with a tentative D call TRBD1 (6 bases). Trimming stripped 5 bases from V and 2 bases from J, with 16 bases between. In germline, CDR1 is SGHNT, CDR2 YENEEA. The CDR3 extends over 16 amino acids.

This clone was detected once. The V and J genes are TRBV27 and TRBJ2-1; 10 bases fit TRBD2. From germline, CDR1 is MNHEY and CDR2 SMNVEV (reference sequence). The CDR3 is made up of 18 amino acids. V was clipped by 4 bases and J by 2 bases; unmatched bases: 11. Here the CDR3 reads CASSSSILAGPPYNEQFF. CDR3 coding DNA: TGTGCCAGCAGTTCCTCCATACTAGCGGGACCCCCCTACAATGAGCAGTTCTTC.

This chain uses TRBV9 with TRBJ2-5; 7 nucleotides line up with TRBD1. The length of the CDR3 is 15 residues. V gave up 3 bases and J gave up 1 base; unmatched junction bases: 6. The V gene's germline CDR1 is SGDLS and CDR2 YYNGEE. DNA of the CDR3: TGTGCCAGCAGCGCAACAACAGGGGCCCAAGAGACCCAGTACTTC. This encodes CASSATTGAQETQYF.

The chain couples TRBV6-6 to TRBJ2-7; 11 positions agree with TRBD1. The ends lost 6 bases at V and 7 bases at J; junction bases unmatched: 8. CDR1 is MNHNY, CDR2 SVGAGI, per germline (reference sequence). The CDR3 length is 14 residues. CDR3 region: CASRLGQGAREQYF. As DNA, the CDR3 is TGTGCCAGCAGGTTAGGACAGGGGGCGCGGGAGCAGTACTTC.

This chain connects TRBV30 to TRBJ1-1, with a weak D call TRBD1 (6 bases). Germline loops: CDR1 GTSNPN, CDR2 SVGIG (reference sequence). The CDR3 totals 16 residues. Trimming cost V 3 bases and J 3 bases, with 20 bases left between them. The CDR3 loop is CAWSAGGAQGYTEAFF. CDR3 DNA sequence: TGTGCCTGGAGCGCGGGGGGGGCCCAAGGATACACTGAAGCTTTCTTT.